This entry is about one T cell receptor (beta chain). Its matching antigen is unknown. These data belong to a study of T cells in pancreatic ductal adenocarcinoma. Study results and caveats: This surgical cohort overrepresents the minority presenting with early-stage disease. Enrichment of CD45RO+ effector over naive T cells in tumors may bias clonality. No significant tumor-blood clonality difference; means were about 0.1 and 0.065. Unique clonotypes were approximately 8-fold more numerous in blood than in tumor.

No neoadjuvant therapy was given to the selected pancreatic ductal adenocarcinoma patients before their surgery. This CDR3 contains 17 residues. After removal of 3 bases from V and 1 base from J, the junction contained 8 bases not matched to a gene. TCRdb's copy holds only in-frame clones and misses some; the assay was immunoSEQ multiplex PCR. The sample lists more than 85,000 clones, roughly 96% occurring once. The sequence was obtained from a human donor with pancreatic ductal adenocarcinoma. The sequencing input was PBMCs. The chain links TRBV23-1 to TRBJ2-2, with 7 bases matching TRBD1. TRBV23-1 is an open reading frame whose function is uncertain. CDR3 amino acids: CASSHQNRDRNTGELFF. The CDR3 DNA sequence: TGCGCCAGCAGTCACCAGAACCGGGACAGGAACACCGGGGAGCTGTTTTTT.